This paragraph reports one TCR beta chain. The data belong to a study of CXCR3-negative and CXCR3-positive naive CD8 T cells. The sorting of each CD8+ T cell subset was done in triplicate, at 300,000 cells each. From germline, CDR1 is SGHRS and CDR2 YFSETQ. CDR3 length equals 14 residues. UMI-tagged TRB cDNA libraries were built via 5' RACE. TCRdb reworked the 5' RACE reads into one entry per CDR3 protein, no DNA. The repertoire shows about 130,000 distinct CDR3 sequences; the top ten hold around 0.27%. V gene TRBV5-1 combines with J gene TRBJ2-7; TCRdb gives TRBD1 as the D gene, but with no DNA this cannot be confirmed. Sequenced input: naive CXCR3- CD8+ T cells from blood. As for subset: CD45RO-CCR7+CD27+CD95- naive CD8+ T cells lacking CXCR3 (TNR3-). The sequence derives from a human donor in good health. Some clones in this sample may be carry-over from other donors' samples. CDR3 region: CASSGGQGTYEQYF.